This T cell receptor (beta chain) stems from a study of cytomegalovirus exposure and HLA in healthy donors. General study results and limits: Versus the roughly 700-donor mean, an Asian-associated ancestry cluster reportedly showed fewer N-insertions in a later analysis.

As to this clone: The antigen is not known.

Losses at the gene ends were 6 bases for V and 2 bases for J; bases not matched to a gene: 7. The CDR3 totals 14 residues. The germline CDR1 and CDR2 sequences are SNHLY and FYNNEI. A multiplex PCR was run with 60 Vbeta primers and 13 Jbeta primers. Using immunoSEQ multiplex PCR, the repertoire was profiled, and TCRdb retains in-frame clones only, with some absent. Of 120,000 or so clones listed, about 84% are singletons. Sequencing was carried out using PBMCs. This clonotype was sampled from a man between 18 and 29 years old in good health and CMV-seropositive. This chain links TRBV2 with TRBJ2-7; 7 bases map to TRBD2. CDR3 sequence: CASRISGLAYEQYF. The DNA for the CDR3 is TGTGCCAGCAGGATTAGCGGGCTGGCCTACGAGCAGTACTTC.